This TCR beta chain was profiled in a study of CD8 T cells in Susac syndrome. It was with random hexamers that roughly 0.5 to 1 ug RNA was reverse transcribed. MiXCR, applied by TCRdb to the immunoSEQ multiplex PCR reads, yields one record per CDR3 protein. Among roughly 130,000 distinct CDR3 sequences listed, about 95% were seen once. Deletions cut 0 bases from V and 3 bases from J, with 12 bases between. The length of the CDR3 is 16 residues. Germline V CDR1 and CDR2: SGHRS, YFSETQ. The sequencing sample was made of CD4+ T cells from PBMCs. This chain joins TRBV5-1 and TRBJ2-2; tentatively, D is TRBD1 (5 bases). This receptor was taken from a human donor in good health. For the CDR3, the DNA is TGCGCCAGCAGCTTGGCCCAACAGGCGCACACCGGGGAGCTGTTTTTT. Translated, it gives CASSLAQQAHTGELFF.